This T cell receptor beta chain was documented in a study of blood T cell repertoires in COVID-19. Between the trimmed V and J ends, which lost 6 bases and 10 bases, there was a span of 12 bases. This CDR3 region has 11 residues. The germline V gene has CDR1 DFQATT and CDR2 SNEGSKA (reference sequence). The method was immunoSEQ multiplex PCR; TCRdb's version includes in-frame clones alone and lacks a portion of them. The data show around 500,000 clones, 80% to 90% seen once. The sequence derives from a human donor in a cohort sampled during active COVID-19. The sequenced sample consisted of peripheral blood. The gene calls are TRBV20-1 and TRBJ2-2; a possible D gene is TRBD2 (6 bases). In DNA form, the CDR3 reads TGCAGTGCGTCCGCGGGGAAGGAGCTGTTTTTT. Amino acids: CSASAGKELFF.